This passage covers 23 T cell receptor beta chains from one sample sequenced in a study of control samples from healthy donors and cancer patients. The data were produced by immunoSEQ multiplex PCR, yet TCRdb's version contains in-frame clones alone and is incomplete. The sample carries over 150,000 clones, 85% to 95% recorded once. The sample consisted of blood. These TCRs come from a woman aged 18-35 years in good health.

This clone was counted once. The chain links TRBV6-2 or TRBV6-3 to TRBJ1-1, with a tentative D call TRBD1 (6 bases). There are 11 residues in the CDR3. The ends were cut back, 6 bases at V and 8 bases at J, with 10 bases in the middle. Germline CDR1 MNHEY, CDR2 SVGEGT. The CDR3 region is CASRYRVEAFF. CDR3 in DNA: TGTGCCAGCAGGTACAGGGTCGAAGCTTTCTTT.

The chain has TRBV7-2 and TRBJ2-2, with D tentatively TRBD1 (6 bases). Germline values: CDR1 SGHTA, CDR2 FQGNSA. Trimming pared 8 bases from V and 3 bases from J, leaving 16 bases between. The CDR3 spans 15 residues. The CDR3 DNA sequence: TGTGCCAGCGGGGGCGAGTACACTTACACCGGGGAGCTGTTTTTT. It specifies CASGGEYTYTGELFF.

The chain is built from TRBV19 and TRBJ2-7; 8 bases match TRBD2. There are 14 residues in the CDR3. CDR1 and CDR2 from the germline V gene are LNHDA and SQIVND (reference sequence). The J segment lost 1 base and the V segment lost 1 base, leaving 0 bases of the junction unmatched. CDR3 region: CASSIAGGSYEQYF. The CDR3 DNA is TGTGCCAGTAGTATAGCGGGAGGGTCCTACGAGCAGTACTTC.

This clone was picked up one time. The chain uses TRBV19 and TRBJ2-7; TRBD2 agrees at 12 bases. This CDR3 comprises 15 residues. V was clipped by 6 bases and J by 6 bases; unmatched bases: 9. The germline CDR1 and CDR2 sequences are LNHDA and SQIVND (reference sequence). In nucleotides, the CDR3 is TGTGCCAGTAGGACTAGCGGGAGTGGAGGAGGCGAGCAGTACTTC. Protein sequence: CASRTSGSGGGEQYF.

CDR3 loop: CASSVQGAREEKLFF. CDR3 DNA sequence: TGTGCCAGCAGCGTACAGGGGGCGCGAGAAGAAAAACTGTTTTTT. The gene calls are TRBV13 and TRBJ1-4; TRBD1 matches at 9 bases. The length of the CDR3 is 15 residues. CDR1 is PRHDT, CDR2 FYEKMQ, per germline (reference sequence). V shed 5 bases, J shed 8 bases, and the junction held 9 bases outside the gene matches.

This clone has just one count. V and J are TRBV6-5 and TRBJ2-1; TRBD2 agrees at 7 bases. The V gene end was trimmed by 5 bases and the J gene end by 7 bases; junction bases not matched to a gene: 8. Germline lookup yields CDR1 MNHEY and CDR2 SVGAGI. The CDR3 is made up of 14 amino acids. The CDR3 nucleotides are TGTGCCAGCAGTCCCACCGGGGGGAGGAATGAGCAGTTCTTC. Translated, it gives CASSPTGGRNEQFF.

V and J are TRBV18 and TRBJ1-1, with D unresolved. Germline CDR1 and CDR2: KGHSH and LQKENI. This CDR3 has 15 amino acids. V lost 3 bases and J lost 3, with 14 bases in between. The CDR3 protein is CASSPLIQSDTEAFF. Written as DNA, the CDR3 is TGTGCCAGCTCACCGTTAATACAGTCGGACACTGAAGCTTTCTTT.

This clone came up once. The chain is built from TRBV4-1 and TRBJ2-1, with 14 bases lining up with TRBD2. CDR1 is MGHRA, CDR2 YSYEKL, per germline. The CDR3 spans 17 residues. V lost 6 bases, J lost 2 bases, and 6 bases stayed unmatched. CDR3 nucleotides: TGCGCCAGCAGAGTGACTAGCGGGGGGGATGCCTACAATGAGCAGTTCTTC. This sequence encodes CASRVTSGGDAYNEQFF.

This clone came up a few times. The gene calls are TRBV28 and TRBJ2-1; 11 bases are shared with TRBD2. Per germline, CDR1 MDHEN and CDR2 SYDVKM. CDR3 length: 15 residues. Trimming cost V 8 bases and J 7 bases; bases outside gene matches: 10. CDR3 in amino acids: CASLSLAGDRNEQFF. The CDR3 DNA reads TGTGCCAGCCTCTCACTAGCGGGAGATAGAAATGAGCAGTTCTTC.

This clone was picked up a small number of times. V usage is TRBV15 and J usage is TRBJ1-4; D not resolved. Germline-derived CDR1 and CDR2 are LNHNV and YYDKDF (reference sequence). The CDR3 length is 15 residues. The V gene lost 0 bases and the J gene lost 0 bases, with 5 bases spanning the gap. This CDR3 is CATSRDGTTNEKLFF. The DNA of the CDR3 is TGTGCCACCAGCAGAGACGGCACAACTAATGAAAAACTGTTTTTT.

The J gene is TRBJ2-1, the V gene TRBV5-1, with a weak D call TRBD1 (6 bases). Germline lookup yields CDR1 SGHRS and CDR2 YFSETQ. The V and J ends lost 0 bases and 6 bases respectively, with 13 bases between them. The CDR3 is made up of 15 amino acids. CDR3 amino acids: CASSLDRAGFNEQFF. The DNA for the CDR3 is TGCGCCAGCAGCTTGGACAGGGCAGGGTTCAATGAGCAGTTCTTC. The variable domain in full, completed from reference TRBV5-1 and TRBJ2-1, reads KAGVTQTPRYLIKTRGQQVTLSCSPISGHRSVSWYQQTPGQGLQFLFEYFSETQRNKGNFPGRFSGRQFSNSRSEMNVSTLELGDSALYLCASSLDRAGFNEQFFGPGTRLTVL.

V usage is TRBV6-5 and J usage is TRBJ1-1; D not certain. Germline loops: CDR1 MNHEY, CDR2 SVGAGI. The CDR3 is made up of 14 amino acids. The V and J ends lost 3 bases and 0 bases respectively, with 8 bases between them. The CDR3 loop is CASSYRRVNTEAFF. The CDR3 region has the DNA TGTGCCAGCAGTTATAGGAGAGTGAACACTGAAGCTTTCTTT.

The chain uses TRBV6-5 and TRBJ1-1; 7 nucleotides match TRBD1. Germline CDR1 is MNHEY and CDR2 is SVGAGI. J gave up 3 bases and V 4 bases, and 8 bases lay outside the gene matches. CDR3 length: 15 residues. As DNA, the CDR3 is TGTGCCAGCAGTTCACCAGGGGGGAGAGACACTGAAGCTTTCTTT. Translation: CASSSPGGRDTEAFF.

The V gene is TRBV27, the J gene TRBJ1-4; D unclear. CDR1 and CDR2 from the germline V gene are MNHEY and SMNVEV (reference sequence). V lost 3 bases and J lost 8, with 13 bases in between. The CDR3 is 14 residues long. The CDR3 here is CASSLTAEREKLFF. The DNA for the CDR3 is TGTGCCAGCAGTTTGACTGCGGAACGGGAAAAACTGTTTTTT.

The chain combines TRBV3-1 (or the pseudogene TRBV3-2) with TRBJ2-3; D uncertain. Deletions cut 0 bases from V and 4 bases from J, with 14 bases between. The CDR3 extends over 16 amino acids. Germline assignment: CDR1 LGHDT and CDR2 YNNKEL (reference sequence). CDR3 amino acids: CASSQEEPTAADTQYF. The CDR3 nucleotides read TGTGCCAGCAGCCAAGAGGAGCCCACGGCCGCAGATACGCAGTATTTT.

This chain uses TRBV5-5 with TRBJ1-4, with D maybe TRBD1 (5 bases). CDR3 length equals 18 residues. Between the trimmed V and J ends, which lost 4 bases and 5 bases, there was a span of 24 bases. Looked up from germline, CDR1 is SGHKS and CDR2 is YYEKEE (reference sequence). CDR3 protein: CASSADISRDGPNEKLFF. CDR3 nucleotides: TGTGCCAGCAGCGCCGACATTTCAAGGGACGGTCCCAATGAAAAACTGTTTTTT.

The rearrangement uses TRBV10-2 and TRBJ1-2; tentative D call: TRBD1 (5 bases). V was clipped by 1 base and J by 0 bases, with 9 bases between them. Per germline, CDR1 WSHSY and CDR2 SAAADI. The CDR3 contains 15 residues. The CDR3 coding sequence is TGCGCCAGCAGTGAGTTTGACAGAACTAACTATGGCTACACCTTC. Translating gives CASSEFDRTNYGYTF.

The rearrangement uses TRBV6-6 and TRBJ2-3; 8 nucleotides match TRBD2. The CDR3 has 16 amino acids. V gave up 2 bases and J gave up 4 bases; unmatched junction bases: 8. Germline CDR1 is MNHNY and CDR2 is SVGAGI (reference sequence). The CDR3 DNA reads TGTGCCAGCAGTTACGTGGCGGGGGGATGGGCAGATACGCAGTATTTT. Protein sequence: CASSYVAGGWADTQYF.

This clone was seen only once. V usage is TRBV7-2 and J usage is TRBJ1-2; weak D call: TRBD1 (5 bases). CDR3 length: 13 amino acids. Germline lookup yields CDR1 SGHTA and CDR2 FQGNSA. Trimming left V 1 base short and J 4 bases short, with 7 bases between. The CDR3 spells CASSLGGFYGYTF. The CDR3 DNA sequence: TGTGCCAGCAGCTTAGGGGGGTTCTATGGCTACACCTTC.

The V and J genes are TRBV7-3 and TRBJ2-7; D gene ambiguous. Looked up from germline, CDR1 is SGHTA and CDR2 is FQGTGA. CDR3 length: 12 amino acids. V lost 1 base and J 0 bases, leaving 1 base between the germline ends. The CDR3 sequence is CASSLISYEQYF. CDR3 sequence (DNA): TGTGCCAGCAGCTTAATCTCCTACGAGCAGTACTTC.

This chain links TRBV6-1 with TRBJ1-1; possibly TRBD1 for D (6 bases). V dropped 2 bases and J dropped 6 bases, with 13 bases sitting between them. CDR3 length equals 14 residues. Per germline, CDR1 MNHNS and CDR2 SASEGT. CDR3 amino acids: CASSERGASAEAFF. In DNA, the CDR3 is TGTGCCAGCAGTGAAAGGGGGGCCTCTGCTGAAGCTTTCTTT.

The DNA for the CDR3 is TGCAGCGTTCAGGGAGGTGGGGGTTCTAACTATGGCTACACCTTC. It encodes CSVQGGGGSNYGYTF. The chain recombines TRBV29-1 with TRBJ1-2, with a tentative D call TRBD1 (5 bases). V lost 5 bases and J 0 bases, leaving 16 bases between the germline ends. Looked up from germline, CDR1 is SQVTM and CDR2 is ANQGSEA. This CDR3 is built from 15 residues. The whole variable domain, filled in from reference TRBV29-1 and TRBJ1-2, reads SAVISQKPSRDICQRGTSLTIQCQVDSQVTMMFWYRQQPGQSLTLIATANQGSEATYESGFVIDKFPISRPNLTFSTLTVSNMSPEDSSIYLCSVQGGGGSNYGYTFGSGTRLTVV.

The genes are TRBV24-1 and TRBJ1-5; TRBD1 matches at 7 bases. Germline V gives CDR1 KGHDR, CDR2 SFDVKD. The CDR3 has 14 residues. V lost 7 bases, J lost 2 bases, and 4 bases stayed unmatched. CDR3 sequence (DNA): TGTGCCACCAGGGGGGACAGTTGCAATCAGCCCCAGCATTTT. Amino acid sequence: CATRGDSCNQPQHF.